One sample yielded the 5 T cell receptor beta chains listed below, sequenced in a study of cytomegalovirus exposure and HLA in healthy donors. In the PCR, 60 Vbeta and 13 Jbeta primers were used. Clones were read by immunoSEQ multiplex PCR, and TCRdb kept only the in-frame ones, dropping some. The repertoire includes 99,000 or so clones, around 83% of them detected once, and 3% to 4% sits in the top ten. The specimen was PBMCs. These receptors were obtained from a female donor in good health and CMV-seropositive.

This clone was recorded only once. The chain carries TRBV18 and TRBJ1-2; 8 bases align to TRBD1. With V trimmed by 0 bases and J by 5 bases, 2 bases remained unmatched. CDR3 length equals 14 residues. From germline, CDR1 is KGHSH and CDR2 LQKENI. CDR3 region: CASSPPTGGYGYTF. The CDR3 DNA sequence: TGTGCCAGCTCACCACCTACAGGGGGGTATGGCTACACCTTC. The full variable domain, its missing parts supplied by reference TRBV18 and TRBJ1-2, is NAGVMQNPRHLVRRRGQEARLRCSPMKGHSHVYWYRQLPEEGLKFMVYLQKENIIDESGMPKERFSAEFPKEGPSILRIQQVVRGDSAAYFCASSPPTGGYGYTFGSGTRLTVV.

The V and J genes are TRBV6-4 and TRBJ1-6; 7 bases match TRBD1. Germline V lookup: CDR1 MRHNA, CDR2 SNTAGT. The CDR3 covers 15 residues. The V gene end was trimmed by 6 bases and the J gene end by 0 bases; junction bases not matched to a gene: 2. The CDR3: CASRTGDSYNSPLHF. CDR3 nucleotides: TGTGCCAGCAGAACAGGGGACTCCTATAATTCACCCCTCCACTTT.

The sample holds a few counts of this clone. This chain links TRBV29-1 with TRBJ2-5, with 14 bases identical to TRBD2. J lost 5 bases, V lost 6 bases, and 5 bases had no gene match. Germline V gene lookup returns CDR1 SQVTM and CDR2 ANQGSEA. This CDR3 has 14 residues. CDR3 nucleotides: TGCAGCGTCGGACTAGCGGGAGGTTTGGAGACCCAGTACTTC. Translated: CSVGLAGGLETQYF.

The V and J genes are TRBV4-2 and TRBJ2-7; TRBD2 matches 13 bases. The germline gives CDR1 LGHNA, CDR2 YNFKEQ. Trimming at V came to 4 bases and at J to 2 bases, leaving 17 bases not matched to a gene. The CDR3 has 20 residues. The CDR3 protein is CASSPTEGGLAGYIPYEQYF. Written as DNA, the CDR3 is TGTGCCAGCAGCCCTACAGAGGGGGGACTAGCGGGATATATACCCTACGAGCAGTACTTC.

J is TRBJ1-2 and V is TRBV9; 8 nucleotides align to TRBD1. The J segment lost 8 bases and the V segment lost 3 bases, leaving 6 bases of the junction unmatched. Germline loops: CDR1 SGDLS, CDR2 YYNGEE. The CDR3 consists of 13 residues. The DNA of the CDR3 is TGTGCCAGCAGCGCCACAGGGGGATGGGGCTACACCTTC. Protein product: CASSATGGWGYTF.